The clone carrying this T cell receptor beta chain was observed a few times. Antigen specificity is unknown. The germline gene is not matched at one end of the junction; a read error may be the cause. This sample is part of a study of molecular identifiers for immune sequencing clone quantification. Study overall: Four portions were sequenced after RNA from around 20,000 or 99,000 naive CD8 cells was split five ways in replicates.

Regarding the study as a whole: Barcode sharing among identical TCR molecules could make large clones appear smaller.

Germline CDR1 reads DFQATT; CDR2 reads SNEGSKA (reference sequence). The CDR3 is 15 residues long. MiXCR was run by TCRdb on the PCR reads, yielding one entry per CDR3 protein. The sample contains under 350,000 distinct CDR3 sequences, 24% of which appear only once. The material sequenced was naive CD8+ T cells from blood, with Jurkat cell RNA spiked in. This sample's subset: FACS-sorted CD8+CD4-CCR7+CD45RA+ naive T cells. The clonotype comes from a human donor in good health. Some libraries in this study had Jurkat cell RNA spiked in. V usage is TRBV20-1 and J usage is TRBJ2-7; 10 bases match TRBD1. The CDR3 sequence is CSVRGQGQGAYEQYF. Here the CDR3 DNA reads TGCAGTGTTAGAGGCCAAGGACAGGGGGCCTACGAGCAGTACTTC.